These 27 T cell receptor beta chains share one sample of origin, sequenced in a study of T cells after yellow fever vaccination. TCRdb redid the calling of the 5' RACE reads with MiXCR, one entry per CDR3 protein. The data show under 200,000 distinct CDR3 sequences, with more than 5.5% seen just once and over 2% held by the top ten. This specimen was CD4+ T cells sorted from PBMCs, taken 5 to 6 days after the first yellow fever vaccination. These receptors all come from a man between 18 and 35 years old who received the YFV17D yellow fever vaccine.

A word on this clonotype: With a much larger clone just one base away, this may be a read error. This chain connects TRBV20-1 to TRBJ2-1; the D is unclear. Germline values: CDR1 DFQATT, CDR2 SNEGSKA (reference sequence). This CDR3 is built from 11 residues. The CDR3 sequence is CRARQYNEQFF. As DNA, the CDR3 is TGCAGAGCTAGACAATACAATGAGCAGTTCTTC.

J is TRBJ1-2 and V is TRBV19, with a possible D match to TRBD1 (6 bases). The V and J ends lost 9 bases and 6 bases respectively, with 8 bases between them. This CDR3 contains 10 residues. The germline V gene encodes CDR1 LNHDA and CDR2 SQIVND (reference sequence). CDR3 sequence (DNA): TGTGCCAGCACAGGGAATGGCTACACCTTC. Its translation is CASTGNGYTF. The full variable domain, with the rest looked up from reference TRBV19 and TRBJ1-2, is DGGITQSPKYLFRKEGQNVTLSCEQNLNHDAMYWYRQDPGQGLRLIYYSQIVNDFQKGDIAEGYSVSREKKESFPLTVTSAQKNPTAFYLCASTGNGYTFGSGTRLTVV.

In its sample, this clonotype was seen many times. The chain recombines TRBV6-2 or TRBV6-3 with TRBJ2-5; D remains unclear. Germline CDR1 reads MNHEY; CDR2 reads SVGEGT. V lost 7 bases, J lost 5 bases, and 17 bases lay in between. The CDR3 covers 14 residues. As DNA, the CDR3 is TGTGCCAGCACCCAACCATGGCCTGGGGAGACCCAGTACTTC. Its protein product is CASTQPWPGETQYF.

This clonotype was counted ten times or more. The V call is TRBV5-1, the J call TRBJ2-3; the D gene could be TRBD1 or TRBD2 (6 bases each). Deletions cut 1 base from V and 2 bases from J, with 14 bases between. The CDR3 has 16 amino acids. Germline CDR1 SGHRS, CDR2 YFSETQ. The CDR3, as DNA: TGCGCCAGCAGCTTGCGCGGGACACCCCCCACAGATACGCAGTATTTT. Translated, it gives CASSLRGTPPTDTQYF. Full variable domain (remainder filled in from reference TRBV5-1 and TRBJ2-3): KAGVTQTPRYLIKTRGQQVTLSCSPISGHRSVSWYQQTPGQGLQFLFEYFSETQRNKGNFPGRFSGRQFSNSRSEMNVSTLELGDSALYLCASSLRGTPPTDTQYFGPGTRLTVL.

This clonotype was detected only a few times. V gene TRBV12-3 or TRBV12-4 combines with J gene TRBJ1-6, with D unresolved. CDR3 length: 13 amino acids. V lost 8 bases to trimming and J lost 5 bases, with 10 bases between them. The CDR3 DNA reads as TGTGCCAGCGGCCCGGGAAATAATTCACCCCTCCACTTT. Its translation is CASGPGNNSPLHF.

At least ten counts were recorded for this clonotype. This sequence joins TRBV27 and TRBJ2-3; weak D call: TRBD2 (5 bases). The V gene's germline CDR1 is MNHEY and CDR2 SMNVEV (reference sequence). The germline V and J ends were trimmed by 7 bases and 4 bases, with 12 bases remaining between them. The CDR3 loop spans 13 amino acids. The CDR3 reads CASNGIGADTQYF. The CDR3 DNA is TGTGCCAGCAACGGGATTGGGGCAGATACGCAGTATTTT.

The rearrangement links TRBV30 to TRBJ2-5; D not resolved. The V end lost 7 bases, the J end lost 6 bases, and 12 bases lay between the germline ends. The CDR3 spans 11 residues. Germline V gene lookup returns CDR1 GTSNPN and CDR2 SVGIG (reference sequence). CDR3 protein: CASTLEQTQYF. In nucleotides, the CDR3 is TGTGCCTCGACCCTCGAGCAGACCCAGTACTTC.

Ten or more counts support this clonotype. V gene TRBV5-1 combines with J gene TRBJ1-1, with 7 positions matching TRBD1. This CDR3 contains 14 residues. V dropped 4 bases and J dropped 6; count of bases not matched to a gene: 9. CDR1 and CDR2 from the germline V gene are SGHRS and YFSETQ. As DNA, the CDR3 is TGCGCCAGCAGCCCACCCCGACAGGGCTCTGAAGCTTTCTTT. It is translated as CASSPPRQGSEAFF. Filled out from reference TRBV5-1 and TRBJ1-1, the complete variable domain reads KAGVTQTPRYLIKTRGQQVTLSCSPISGHRSVSWYQQTPGQGLQFLFEYFSETQRNKGNFPGRFSGRQFSNSRSEMNVSTLELGDSALYLCASSPPRQGSEAFFGQGTRLTVV.

This clonotype came up many times. The chain has TRBV20-1 and TRBJ1-6, with D tentatively TRBD1 (5 bases). V lost 5 bases to trimming and J lost 8 bases, with 13 bases between them. The germline gives CDR1 DFQATT, CDR2 SNEGSKA (reference sequence). CDR3 size: 13 residues. As DNA, the CDR3 is TGCAGTGCTGCGGGGACCACGGATTCACCCCTCCACTTT. Its translation is CSAAGTTDSPLHF.

For the CDR3, the DNA is TGCGCCAGCAGCCGTGGACAGGCTAGCACAGATACGCAGTATTTT. Its protein is CASSRGQASTDTQYF. This sequence joins TRBV4-3 and TRBJ2-3; TRBD1 matches at 7 bases. The CDR3 consists of 15 residues. Losses at the gene ends were 4 bases for V and 0 bases for J; bases not matched to a gene: 4. From germline, CDR1 is LGHNA and CDR2 YSLEER.

This clonotype has a count of ten or more. The rearrangement joins TRBV5-1 to TRBJ2-3; no clear D gene. Germline CDR1 SGHRS, CDR2 YFSETQ. CDR3 length: 11 amino acids. V shed 6 bases and J shed 3 bases, with 5 bases lying between them. CDR3 sequence: CASTQTDTQYF. The CDR3 DNA follows: TGCGCCAGCACCCAAACAGATACGCAGTATTTT.

The table lists this clonotype with a few counts. The chain recombines TRBV5-1 with TRBJ2-1, with TRBD1 identical over 12 bases. Germline values: CDR1 SGHRS, CDR2 YFSETQ. Trimming took 6 bases from V and 9 from J; bases not matched to a gene: 7. This CDR3 spans 14 amino acids. CDR3 residues: CASIPGQGAGEQFF. The CDR3 nucleotides read TGCGCCAGCATTCCGGGACAGGGGGCGGGTGAGCAGTTCTTC. The full variable domain, completed using reference TRBV5-1 and TRBJ2-1, is KAGVTQTPRYLIKTRGQQVTLSCSPISGHRSVSWYQQTPGQGLQFLFEYFSETQRNKGNFPGRFSGRQFSNSRSEMNVSTLELGDSALYLCASIPGQGAGEQFFGPGTRLTVL.

This clonotype was found many times. The rearrangement uses TRBV5-1 and TRBJ2-2, with TRBD1 identical over 11 bases. Germline V gene lookup returns CDR1 SGHRS and CDR2 YFSETQ. V lost 4 bases to trimming and J lost 5 bases; unmatched junction nucleotides: 4. There are 15 residues in the CDR3. The CDR3 is CASSQDRGLTGELFF. The DNA of the CDR3 is TGCGCCAGCAGCCAGGACAGGGGGCTGACCGGGGAGCTGTTTTTT. The whole variable domain, remainder taken from reference TRBV5-1 and TRBJ2-2, is KAGVTQTPRYLIKTRGQQVTLSCSPISGHRSVSWYQQTPGQGLQFLFEYFSETQRNKGNFPGRFSGRQFSNSRSEMNVSTLELGDSALYLCASSQDRGLTGELFFGEGSRLTVL.

CDR3: CAIRGSIAEETQYF. CDR3 in DNA: TGTGCCATCAGGGGATCCATAGCGGAAGAGACCCAGTACTTC. The chain couples TRBV10-3 to TRBJ2-5; weak D call: TRBD2 (6 bases). The CDR3 has 14 residues. Germline CDR1 and CDR2: ENHRY and SYGVKD. With 6 bases removed from V and 3 bases from J, the gap between germline ends came to 14 bases.

This clonotype has just a few counts. The gene calls are TRBV6-1 and TRBJ2-5; 10 bases are a match to TRBD1. Unmatched junction bases numbered 10, after V lost 5 bases and J lost 4 bases. The CDR3 extends over 16 amino acids. CDR1 and CDR2 from the germline V gene are MNHNS and SASEGT. Here the CDR3 reads CASSPYRTGGRETQYF. CDR3 sequence (DNA): TGTGCCAGCAGTCCTTACAGGACAGGGGGTCGAGAGACCCAGTACTTC.

V usage is TRBV7-8 and J usage is TRBJ1-6; no clear D. The CDR3 runs to 14 residues. Between the trimmed V and J ends, which lost 4 bases and 9 bases, there was a span of 13 bases. Germline CDR1 SGHVS, CDR2 FQNEAQ. This CDR3 reads CASSSGSPPSPLHF. The DNA for the CDR3 is TGTGCCAGCAGCTCCGGCTCCCCCCCTTCACCCCTCCACTTT.

This clonotype has ten or more counts. The chain carries TRBV6-2 or TRBV6-3 and TRBJ2-3; D is perhaps TRBD2 (7 bases). Looked up from germline, CDR1 is MNHEY and CDR2 is SVGEGT. V lost 2 bases, J lost 2 bases, and 17 bases lay in between. This CDR3 contains 17 residues. The CDR3 reads CASSYARGRGNTDTQYF. CDR3 nucleotides: TGTGCCAGCAGTTACGCCCGGGGGCGGGGGAACACAGATACGCAGTATTTT.

The chain combines TRBV28 with TRBJ2-6, with 7 bases matching TRBD1. This CDR3 is 15 amino acids long. The V and J ends lost 10 bases and 2 bases, in that order; junction bases with no gene match: 8. CDR1 is MDHEN, CDR2 SYDVKM, per germline. The CDR3 DNA is TGTGCCACCCAGGGGGATAGGGCTGGGGCCAACGTCCTGACTTTC. Translated, it gives CATQGDRAGANVLTF.

Comments on this clonotype: A much larger clone lies a single base off, so this may be a read error. The rearrangement links TRBV6-1 to TRBJ2-5; 8 nucleotides align to TRBD2. Germline V CDR1 and CDR2: MNHNS, SASEGT. The CDR3 is made up of 13 amino acids. CDR3 nucleotides: TGTGCCAGCAGCTCGGGGGGGCGGGAGAACCAGTACTTC. It is translated as CASSSGGRENQYF.

This clonotype was picked up a small number of times. The rearrangement uses TRBV11-3 and TRBJ2-3; D could derive from TRBD1 or TRBD2 (5 bases each). Trimming pared 4 bases from V and 7 bases from J, leaving 12 bases between. From germline, CDR1 is SGHNT and CDR2 YENEEA. The length of the CDR3 is 13 residues. The CDR3, as DNA: TGTGCCAGCAGCTCACAAGGGACCCATACGCAGTATTTT. Translating gives CASSSQGTHTQYF.

This clonotype has at least ten counts. The rearrangement uses TRBV7-9 and TRBJ1-2; TRBD1 aligns across 9 bases. CDR1 SEHNR and CDR2 FQNEAQ come from the germline V gene (reference sequence). The CDR3 runs to 16 residues. Trimming took 5 bases from V and 6 from J; bases not matched to a gene: 13. The CDR3 sequence is CASSPYRDRERDGYTF. CDR3 nucleotide sequence: TGTGCCAGCAGCCCATACCGGGACAGGGAAAGAGATGGCTACACCTTC.

J is TRBJ2-7 and V is TRBV21-1; TRBD2, as called in the table, went unchecked against the DNA. TRBV21-1 is a documented pseudogene. The CDR3 has 19 residues. The CDR3 is CASSQRHSAQVNRGGEQYV. The CDR3 DNA reads TGTGCCAGCAGCCAGAGGCATTCGGCTCAGGTTAATCGGGGGGGCGAGCAGTACGTC.

This clonotype was counted at least ten times. V and J are TRBV20-1 and TRBJ2-3, with 10 nucleotides matching TRBD2. The J segment lost 1 base and the V segment lost 5 bases, leaving 0 bases of the junction unmatched. Germline lookup yields CDR1 DFQATT and CDR2 SNEGSKA (reference sequence). The CDR3 consists of 13 residues. The CDR3 sequence is CSAGTSGTDTQYF. The CDR3 DNA reads as TGCAGTGCTGGGACTAGCGGCACAGATACGCAGTATTTT.

This clonotype was counted a single time. A much larger clone differs from this one at a single base, so this may be a read error. The V and J genes are TRBV6-4 and TRBJ1-1, with D unresolved. The length of the CDR3 is 13 residues. Germline V lookup: CDR1 MRHNA, CDR2 SNTAGT. CDR3 in amino acids: CASSDQPNTAAFF. CDR3 bases: TGTGCCAGCAGTGACCAGCCGAACACTGCAGCTTTCTTT.

Many counts were recorded for this clonotype. The rearrangement joins TRBV12-3 or TRBV12-4 to TRBJ2-5; 7 bases align to TRBD1. The CDR3 spans 14 residues. The junction had 8 bases not matched to a gene; V was cut back by 6 bases and J by 4 bases. This CDR3 reads CASSRTGVAETQYF. CDR3 DNA: TGTGCCAGCAGCCGAACAGGGGTCGCAGAGACCCAGTACTTC.

The rearrangement joins TRBV30 to TRBJ2-6; D is unclear. CDR1 GTSNPN and CDR2 SVGIG come from the germline V gene (reference sequence). The CDR3 consists of 15 residues. The V end was cut by 0 bases, the J end by 0 bases, with 6 bases between. CDR3 residues: CAWSVKTSGANVLTF. Written as DNA, the CDR3 is TGTGCCTGGAGTGTGAAGACCTCTGGGGCCAACGTCCTGACTTTC. Using reference TRBV30 and TRBJ2-6 for the parts outside the CDR3, the full variable domain is SQTIHQWPATLVQPVGSPLSLECTVEGTSNPNLYWYRQAAGRGLQLLFYSVGIGQISSEVPQNLSASRPQDRQFILSSKKLLLSDSGFYLCAWSVKTSGANVLTFGAGSRLTVL.

Ten or more counts support this clonotype. The chain combines TRBV29-1 with TRBJ2-5; D gene unclear. With 7 bases removed from V and 0 bases from J, the gap between germline ends came to 3 bases. The CDR3 has 10 residues. The germline V gene encodes CDR1 SQVTM and CDR2 ANQGSEA. This CDR3 reads CSGHQETQYF. DNA for the CDR3: TGCAGCGGTCACCAAGAGACCCAGTACTTC.